The TCR beta chain under discussion was sequenced for a study of cytomegalovirus exposure and HLA in healthy donors. Study-wide findings and caveats: Relative to the 666-donor mean, N-insertions were reportedly fewer in an Asian-associated ancestry cluster in a later analysis.

The PCR ran on 60 Vbeta and 13 Jbeta primers. Clones were sequenced by immunoSEQ multiplex PCR, and TCRdb holds only the in-frame ones, with some missing. Of more than 80,000 clones listed, 64% are singletons. Only a few counts were recorded for this clone. The antigen remains unidentified. Per the germline V gene, CDR1 is MNHNS and CDR2 is SASEGT. This CDR3 is 15 amino acids long. The germline V and J ends were trimmed by 3 bases and 9 bases, with 15 bases remaining between them. This clonotype was sampled from a man aged 60 to 69 in good health and CMV-seronegative. Sequenced material: PBMCs. This chain links TRBV6-1 with TRBJ1-6, with D tentatively TRBD1 (5 bases). CDR3 nucleotides: TGTGCCAGCAGTGAGGGAGGGGACCCTAGTTCACCCCTCCACTTT. This translates into CASSEGGDPSSPLHF.